The present T cell receptor beta chain was sequenced within a study of shared clonotypes between healthy human individuals. Overall study findings and caveats: Non-shared clonotypes had lower generation probabilities than clonotypes shared by all four sorted-subset donors.

V was trimmed by 1 base and J by 8 bases, leaving 8 bases between them. CDR1 and CDR2 from the germline V gene are SGHTA and FQGNSA. This CDR3 has 13 amino acids. Across several immunoSEQ plates, the genomic DNA of each subset was split evenly. Generated by immunoSEQ multiplex PCR, the TCRdb table keeps only in-frame clones and is missing some. The data contain 950,000 to 1,100,000 clones, roughly 70% of them singletons. This clone occurred once. Its antigen is not known. Other DNA sequences in this sample translate to the same CDR3. The sequencing input was memory CD4+ T cells sorted from blood. Specified subset: CD45RA-negative fraction. This TCR was recovered from a man between 18 and 35 years old in good health. V gene TRBV7-2 combines with J gene TRBJ1-4; tentative D call: TRBD1 (5 bases). CDR3 DNA: TGTGCCAGCAGCTTAGGGGGGGTAGAAAAACTGTTTTTT. Translating gives CASSLGGVEKLFF. Variable domain in full (rest from reference TRBV7-2 and TRBJ1-4): GAGVSQSPSNKVTEKGKDVELRCDPISGHTALYWYRQSLGQGLEFLIYFQGNSAPDKSGLPSDRFSAERTGGSVSTLTIQRTQQEDSAVYLCASSLGGVEKLFFGSGTQLSVL.